The 19 T cell receptor beta chains below come from one sample, sequenced in a study of spatial heterogeneity in lung cancer. Findings and caveats of the study: Expanded intratumoral alpha and beta TCR counts tracked tumor mutation counts.

Antigens for these TCRs are unknown. The time point: sample taken at primary tumor resection. One entry per CDR3 protein results from TCRdb running MiXCR on the 5' RACE reads. The sample yields fewer than 7,000 distinct CDR3 sequences, roughly 8% seen once. The sample here was lung tumor tissue, taken at surgery. These receptors were collected from a female donor with early-stage non-small cell lung cancer.

This clonotype was observed a few times. The size of this beta chain means little, since it is a stray read in a library made for alpha chains. The J gene is TRBJ2-2, the V gene TRBV27, with D unresolved. CDR1 is MNHEY and CDR2 is SMNVEV in the germline V gene (reference sequence). This CDR3 has 11 amino acids. V was clipped by 3 bases and J by 6 bases, with 2 bases between them. CDR3 sequence reads: CASSFSGELFF. As DNA, the CDR3 is TGTGCCAGCAGTTTTTCCGGGGAGCTGTTTTTT.

As for this clonotype: A library prepared for alpha chains yielded this beta chain as an off-target read; its size is of little meaning. The chain has TRBV15 and TRBJ2-3; D not certain. Trimming cost V 0 bases and J 3 bases, with 10 bases left between them. Germline values: CDR1 LNHNV, CDR2 YYDKDF (reference sequence). The CDR3 runs 15 residues. The CDR3 loop reads CATSRDPRRTDTQYF. CDR3 nucleotide sequence: TGTGCCACCAGCAGAGATCCAAGGAGAACAGATACGCAGTATTTT.

In this sample, this clonotype is medium-sized. This beta chain is a stray sequence in a library constructed for alpha chains; its clone size is not meaningful. The chain has TRBV4-2 and TRBJ1-2, with D perhaps matching TRBD1 (5 bases). This CDR3 spans 18 amino acids. Between the trimmed V and J ends, which lost 4 bases and 4 bases, there was a span of 25 bases. CDR1 and CDR2 from the germline V gene are LGHNA and YNFKEQ. The CDR3 nucleotides read TGTGCCAGCAGCCGTCGTGGCAGGGAGATAGGTGGGTTCTATGGCTACACCTTC. Protein sequence: CASSRRGREIGGFYGYTF.

This clonotype was seen a few times. This beta chain represents an off-target read in a library built for alpha chains; its size is of limited meaning. The chain has TRBV7-2 and TRBJ2-1; 8 positions agree with TRBD2. V was pared by 7 bases and J by 7 bases, with 9 bases of the junction left unmatched. Germline V gene data show CDR1 as SGHTA and CDR2 as FQGNSA. The CDR3 has 14 amino acids. CDR3 region: CASTLGREANEQFF. Here the CDR3 DNA reads TGTGCCAGCACCCTCGGGCGGGAGGCGAATGAGCAGTTCTTC.

This clonotype was found many times. For a library built for alpha chains, this beta chain is a stray read; little rests on its size. The V gene is TRBV23-1, the J gene TRBJ2-7, with D maybe TRBD1 (6 bases). Being an ORF, TRBV23-1 has a function that is uncertain. This CDR3 has 15 amino acids. Trimming shortened V by 4 bases and J by 1 base, and 14 bases separated the two germline ends. The CDR3 loop reads CASSLRTAISYEQYF. In nucleotides, the CDR3 is TGCGCCAGCAGTCTGCGGACAGCAATTTCCTACGAGCAGTACTTC.

This clonotype showed up many times. This beta chain lies outside the target of a library built for alpha chains; its clone size means little. The gene calls are TRBV6-2 or TRBV6-3 and TRBJ2-3, with D uncertain. V lost 5 bases and J 6 bases, leaving 9 bases between the germline ends. The germline V gene has CDR1 MNHEY and CDR2 SVGEGT. The CDR3 has 12 residues. CDR3 DNA: TGTGCCAGCAGTACGGTCGGGGATACGCAGTATTTT. It is translated as CASSTVGDTQYF.

This clonotype counts as medium-sized (0.01 to 0.1%). A library made for alpha chains picked up this beta chain off target, so its size means little. DNA for the CDR3: TGCGCCAGCAGCTTGATGGGCGGGGGGGCCCCAGAGACCCAGTACTTC. It yields the protein CASSLMGGGAPETQYF. The chain carries TRBV5-1 and TRBJ2-5; 9 bases line up with TRBD2. Germline CDR1 and CDR2: SGHRS and YFSETQ. V trimming: 1 base; J trimming: 4 bases; junction bases outside the gene matches: 8. This CDR3 has 16 residues.

This clonotype was counted at least ten times. This beta chain is an unintended read in a library built for alpha chains; its size means little. The chain uses TRBV20-1 and TRBJ1-5, with D tentatively TRBD1 (5 bases). The V end was cut by 5 bases, the J end by 4 bases, with 12 bases between. From germline, CDR1 is DFQATT and CDR2 SNEGSKA (reference sequence). The CDR3 has 13 amino acids. The CDR3 sequence is CSAAQGRNQPQHF. CDR3 DNA sequence: TGCAGTGCTGCCCAGGGCCGGAATCAGCCCCAGCATTTT.

This clonotype was recorded many times. A library made for alpha chains picked up this beta chain off target, so its size means little. This sequence joins TRBV9 and TRBJ2-7, with 7 positions matching TRBD2. This CDR3 has 15 residues. Germline loops: CDR1 SGDLS, CDR2 YYNGEE. V shed 5 bases, J shed 4 bases, and the junction held 12 bases outside the gene matches. Written as DNA, the CDR3 is TGTGCCAGCAGTGAGGCTAGCGGTAATTTATACGAGCAGTACTTC. This sequence encodes CASSEASGNLYEQYF.

There are many counts of this clonotype. This beta chain was picked up by a library intended for alpha chains and is off target, so its count carries little meaning. The chain is built from TRBV7-2 and TRBJ2-3, with 11 bases identical to TRBD2. The CDR3 spans 18 residues. The germline gives CDR1 SGHTA, CDR2 FQGNSA. The J segment lost 1 base and the V segment lost 3 bases, leaving 9 bases of the junction unmatched. The CDR3 DNA reads TGTGCCAGCAGCTTCGCACTAGCGGGAGCCAAAGGCACAGATACGCAGTATTTT. This translates into CASSFALAGAKGTDTQYF.

Relative to its sample, this clonotype is medium-sized. The library was prepared for alpha chains; this beta chain is a stray read, so its frequency means little. The DNA of the CDR3 is TGTGCCAGCAGCCAACAGGGTGGTTCACCCCTCCACTTT. Protein sequence: CASSQQGGSPLHF. The V call is TRBV3-1, the J call TRBJ1-6; D might be TRBD1 (5 bases). The V end lost 2 bases, the J end lost 9 bases, and 8 bases lay between the germline ends. Germline V gives CDR1 LGHDT, CDR2 YNNKEL (reference sequence). This CDR3 comprises 13 residues.

This clonotype showed up just a few times. At one end, the junction sequence differs from germline, possibly due to a read error. Since the library was made to target alpha chains, this beta chain is a stray read and its abundance is not meaningful. V and J are TRBV28 and TRBJ2-1, with 9 bases identical to TRBD2. Germline V CDR1 and CDR2: MDHEN, SYDVKM. The CDR3 has 12 amino acids. The DNA of the CDR3 is TGTGCCAGCGAGACTGGCGGGAGGGTCAGGGTCTTC. Residues: CASETGGRVRVF. The whole variable domain, filled in from reference TRBV28 and TRBJ2-1, reads DVKVTQSSRYLVKRTGEKVFLECVQDMDHENMFWYRQDPGLGLRLIYFSYDVKMKEKGDIPEGYSVSREKKERFSLILESASTNQTSMYLCASETGGRVRVFGPGTRLTVL.

In its sample, this clonotype was seen many times. This beta chain is a stray sequence in a library constructed for alpha chains; its clone size is not meaningful. The gene calls are TRBV20-1 and TRBJ2-1; D is ambiguous. In germline, CDR1 is DFQATT, CDR2 SNEGSKA (reference sequence). This CDR3 is built from 13 residues. Trimming took 6 bases from V and 5 from J, leaving 14 bases between them. CDR3 protein: CSALRRSHNEQFF. Written as DNA, the CDR3 is TGCAGTGCCCTTCGCCGGAGCCACAATGAGCAGTTCTTC.

This clonotype was recorded many times. Because the library targeted alpha chains, this beta chain is an off-target read whose size means little. The J gene is TRBJ1-1, the V gene TRBV5-1, with D perhaps matching TRBD1 (5 bases). CDR3 length: 14 amino acids. Looked up from germline, CDR1 is SGHRS and CDR2 is YFSETQ. With 4 bases removed from V and 3 bases from J, the gap between germline ends came to 13 bases. This CDR3 reads CASSMGRGDTEAFF. In DNA, the CDR3 is TGCGCCAGCAGCATGGGCCGGGGGGACACTGAAGCTTTCTTT.

This clonotype was counted at least ten times. The library was designed around alpha chains, so this beta chain is a stray read whose abundance carries little weight. The gene calls are TRBV7-9 and TRBJ2-1, with D possibly matching TRBD2 (5 bases). V gave up 1 base and J gave up 7 bases, with 11 bases separating them. Germline values: CDR1 SEHNR, CDR2 FQNEAQ (reference sequence). The CDR3 length is 14 residues. The CDR3 sequence is CASSLEAAWNEQFF. CDR3 DNA sequence: TGTGCCAGCAGCTTAGAAGCGGCCTGGAATGAGCAGTTCTTC.

This clonotype has a count of ten or more. Found in a library prepared for alpha chains, this beta chain is an off-target read, and its abundance has little meaning. The chain uses TRBV23-1 and TRBJ1-6, with a possible D match to TRBD1 (6 bases). TRBV23-1 has ORF status, its function being uncertain. This CDR3 comprises 14 residues. V was trimmed by 6 bases and J by 5 bases, leaving 11 bases between them. CDR3 sequence (DNA): TGCGCCAGCAGACATAGGACAGATAATTCACCCCTCCACTTT. Translating gives CASRHRTDNSPLHF.

At least ten counts were recorded for this clonotype. This beta chain is a stray sequence in a library constructed for alpha chains; its clone size is not meaningful. The CDR3: CAWSLDAGTSAYEQYF. The CDR3 DNA reads TGTGCCTGGAGTTTAGACGCCGGGACTAGCGCTTACGAGCAGTACTTC. The chain carries TRBV30 and TRBJ2-7, with 10 positions matching TRBD2. The ends lost 2 bases at V and 4 bases at J; junction bases unmatched: 11. The CDR3 consists of 16 residues. The germline CDR1 and CDR2 sequences are GTSNPN and SVGIG (reference sequence).

This clonotype was detected ten times or more. This beta chain is a stray read from a library made for alpha chains; its abundance is not meaningful. The V gene is TRBV6-2 or TRBV6-3, the J gene TRBJ2-3; D unclear. The ends were cut back, 4 bases at V and 3 bases at J, with 11 bases in the middle. The CDR3 extends over 14 amino acids. Germline-derived CDR1 and CDR2 are MNHEY and SVGEGT. CDR3 amino acids: CASSSGRSTDTQYF. Here the CDR3 DNA reads TGTGCCAGCAGTTCTGGAAGAAGTACAGATACGCAGTATTTT.

Within the sample, this clonotype is medium-sized. This beta chain represents an off-target read in a library built for alpha chains; its size is of limited meaning. V and J are TRBV28 and TRBJ1-4; no reliable D call. This CDR3 is built from 15 residues. Germline V lookup: CDR1 MDHEN, CDR2 SYDVKM. The V end lost 2 bases, the J end lost 4 bases, and 11 bases lay between the germline ends. DNA of the CDR3: TGTGCCAGCAGTTTACCTACAGCGAATAATGAAAAACTGTTTTTT. It translates to CASSLPTANNEKLFF. Variable domain in full (rest from reference TRBV28 and TRBJ1-4): DVKVTQSSRYLVKRTGEKVFLECVQDMDHENMFWYRQDPGLGLRLIYFSYDVKMKEKGDIPEGYSVSREKKERFSLILESASTNQTSMYLCASSLPTANNEKLFFGSGTQLSVL.